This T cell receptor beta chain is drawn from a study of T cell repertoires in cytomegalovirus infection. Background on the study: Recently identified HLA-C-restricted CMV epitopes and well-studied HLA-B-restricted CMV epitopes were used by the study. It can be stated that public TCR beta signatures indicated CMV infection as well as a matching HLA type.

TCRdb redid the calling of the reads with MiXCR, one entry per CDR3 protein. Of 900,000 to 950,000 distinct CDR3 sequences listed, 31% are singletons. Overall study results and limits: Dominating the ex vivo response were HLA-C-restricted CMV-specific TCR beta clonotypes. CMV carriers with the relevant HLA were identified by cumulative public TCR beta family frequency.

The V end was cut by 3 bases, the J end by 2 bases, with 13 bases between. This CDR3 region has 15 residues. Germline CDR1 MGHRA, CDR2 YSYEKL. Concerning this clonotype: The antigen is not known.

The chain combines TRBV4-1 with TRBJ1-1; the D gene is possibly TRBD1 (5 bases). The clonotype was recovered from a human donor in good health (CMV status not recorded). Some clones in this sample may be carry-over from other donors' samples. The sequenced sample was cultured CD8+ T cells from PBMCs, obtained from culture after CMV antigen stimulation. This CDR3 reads CASSHPGPDNTEAFF. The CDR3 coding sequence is TGCGCCAGCAGCCATCCGGGACCTGATAACACTGAAGCTTTCTTT.